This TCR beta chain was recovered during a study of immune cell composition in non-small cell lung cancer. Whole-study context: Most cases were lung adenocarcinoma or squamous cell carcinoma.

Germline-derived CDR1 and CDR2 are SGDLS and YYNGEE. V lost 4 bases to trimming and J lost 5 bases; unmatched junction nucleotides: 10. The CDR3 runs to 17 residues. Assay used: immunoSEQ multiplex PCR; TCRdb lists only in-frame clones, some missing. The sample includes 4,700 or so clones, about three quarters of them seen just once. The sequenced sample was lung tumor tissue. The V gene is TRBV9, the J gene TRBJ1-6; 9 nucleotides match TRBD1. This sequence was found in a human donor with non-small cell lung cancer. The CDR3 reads CASSPQTGGYDNSPLHF. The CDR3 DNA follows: TGTGCCAGCAGCCCGCAGACAGGGGGGTATGATAATTCACCCCTCCACTTT.